These 8 T cell receptor beta chains were sequenced from one sample in a study of T-cell memory formation after mild COVID-19. TCRdb re-called the 5' RACE reads with MiXCR, one entry per CDR3 protein. The table includes hundreds of thousands of distinct CDR3 sequences, roughly 22% detected once. Sequenced: PBMCs or a T cell subset sorted from them (not recorded which). The receptors stem from an adult woman who had mild COVID-19 (a few samples of this study predate the infection). Cell type and time point are not known.

The rearrangement links TRBV5-1 to TRBJ2-3, with D possibly TRBD1 on 6 matching bases. The ends were cut back, 0 bases at V and 4 bases at J, with 21 bases in the middle. From germline, CDR1 is SGHRS and CDR2 YFSETQ. The CDR3 covers 18 residues. The CDR3 protein is CASSLGWSTGRAADTQYF. CDR3 coding DNA: TGCGCCAGCAGCTTGGGATGGTCGACAGGCCGCGCAGCAGATACGCAGTATTTT.

In this sample, this clonotype turned up a few times. This chain links TRBV5-1 with TRBJ2-7; possible D gene TRBD2, 6 bases. Trimming removed 6 bases at V and 4 bases at J, with 20 bases between. The V gene's germline CDR1 is SGHRS and CDR2 YFSETQ. The CDR3 runs to 15 residues. The CDR3 sequence is CASNSGRGLPYEQYF. Written as DNA, the CDR3 is TGCGCCAGCAACTCGGGGCGGGGACTGCCATACGAGCAGTACTTC.

This clonotype was counted between two and nine times. The chain joins TRBV18 to TRBJ2-6, with no clear D. The CDR3 totals 16 residues. CDR1 and CDR2 (germline): KGHSH, LQKENI. V was shortened by 0 bases and J by 0 bases, with 6 bases between the two germline ends. CDR3 nucleotides: TGTGCCAGCTCACCACCTCAGGTCTCTGGGGCCAACGTCCTGACTTTC. Amino acid sequence: CASSPPQVSGANVLTF.

V gene TRBV11-3 combines with J gene TRBJ1-5; no clear D gene. V gave up 3 bases and J gave up 0 bases, with 12 bases separating them. This CDR3 has 16 amino acids. Germline lookup yields CDR1 SGHNT and CDR2 YENEEA. CDR3: CASSFKAVFSNQPQHF. CDR3 sequence (DNA): TGTGCCAGCAGCTTTAAGGCCGTCTTTAGCAATCAGCCCCAGCATTTT. Combining the CDR3 with reference TRBV11-3 and TRBJ1-5 gives the whole variable domain EAGVVQSPRYKIIEKKQPVAFWCNPISGHNTLYWYLQNLGQGPELLIRYENEEAVDDSQLPKDRFSAERLKGVDSTLKIQPAELGDSAVYLCASSFKAVFSNQPQHFGDGTRLSIL.

A word on this clonotype: The junction departs from the called germline gene at one end, perhaps through a read error. V gene TRBV7-9 combines with J gene TRBJ1-4, with TRBD1 as a possible D gene (5 bases). CDR1 is SEHNR, CDR2 FQNEAQ, per germline (reference sequence). The CDR3 contains 12 residues. The CDR3 protein is CASSPQAGLTVF. CDR3 coding DNA: TGTGCCAGCAGCCCACAGGCAGGTCTCACGGTTTTT.

This clonotype was detected a few times. This rearrangement joins TRBV20-1 to TRBJ2-1, with D possibly TRBD1 on 6 matching bases. Trimming stripped 6 bases from V and 13 bases from J, with 22 bases between. From germline, CDR1 is DFQATT and CDR2 SNEGSKA (reference sequence). This CDR3 spans 13 amino acids. CDR3 bases: TGCAGTGCCTCTACTCCCGGGACATACTTTCAGTTCTTC. This gives the protein CSASTPGTYFQFF.

This clonotype was found a few times. V usage is TRBV4-1 and J usage is TRBJ2-7; no reliable D call. This CDR3 contains 15 residues. Trimming shortened V by 0 bases and J by 4 bases, and 13 bases separated the two germline ends. The germline V gene has CDR1 MGHRA and CDR2 YSYEKL. DNA of the CDR3: TGCGCCAGCAGCCAAGAAACGAGCGCGACTTACGAGCAGTACTTC. It encodes CASSQETSATYEQYF.

The chain recombines TRBV20-1 with TRBJ2-7, with 13 bases lining up with TRBD2. CDR1 is DFQATT and CDR2 is SNEGSKA in the germline V gene (reference sequence). Germline trimming cut 1 base from V and 6 bases from J; bases unmatched to any gene: 12. CDR3 length equals 17 residues. DNA of the CDR3: TGCAGTGCTAGAGGTTCCCGTGGGGGACTAGCGGGATCCGAGCAGTACTTC. It specifies CSARGSRGGLAGSEQYF.